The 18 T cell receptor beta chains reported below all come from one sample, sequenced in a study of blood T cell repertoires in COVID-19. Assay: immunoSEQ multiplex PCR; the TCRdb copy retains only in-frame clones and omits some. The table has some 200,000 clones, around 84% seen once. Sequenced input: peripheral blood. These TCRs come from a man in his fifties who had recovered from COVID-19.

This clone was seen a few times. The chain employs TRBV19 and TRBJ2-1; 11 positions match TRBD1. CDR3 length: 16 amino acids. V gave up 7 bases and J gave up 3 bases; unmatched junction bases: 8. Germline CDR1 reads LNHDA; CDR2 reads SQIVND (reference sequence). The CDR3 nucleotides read TGTGCCAGTAAACCCTATGGGACAGGGGGCTACAATGAGCAGTTCTTC. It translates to CASKPYGTGGYNEQFF.

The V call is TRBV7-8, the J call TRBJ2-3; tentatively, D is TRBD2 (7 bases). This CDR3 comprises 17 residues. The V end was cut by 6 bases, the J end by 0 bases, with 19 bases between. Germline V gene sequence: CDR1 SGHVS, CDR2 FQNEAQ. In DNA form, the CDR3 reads TGTGCCAGCAGGAAGAGGGGGGGCTCCGCAAGCACAGATACGCAGTATTTT. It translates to CASRKRGGSASTDTQYF.

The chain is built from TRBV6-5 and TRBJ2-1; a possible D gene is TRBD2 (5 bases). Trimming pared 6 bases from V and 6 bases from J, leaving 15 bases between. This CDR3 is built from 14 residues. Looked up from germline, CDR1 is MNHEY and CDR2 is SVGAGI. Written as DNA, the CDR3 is TGTGCCAGCAGGCGAACTAGGGCCCTCAATGAGCAGTTCTTC. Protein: CASRRTRALNEQFF.

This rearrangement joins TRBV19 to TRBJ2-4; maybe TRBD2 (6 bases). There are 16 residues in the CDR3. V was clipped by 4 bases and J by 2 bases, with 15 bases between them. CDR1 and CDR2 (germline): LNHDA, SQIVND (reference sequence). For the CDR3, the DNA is TGTGCCAGTAGTAGCCCCGGGGGTTGGACCAAAAACATTCAGTACTTC. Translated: CASSSPGGWTKNIQYF.

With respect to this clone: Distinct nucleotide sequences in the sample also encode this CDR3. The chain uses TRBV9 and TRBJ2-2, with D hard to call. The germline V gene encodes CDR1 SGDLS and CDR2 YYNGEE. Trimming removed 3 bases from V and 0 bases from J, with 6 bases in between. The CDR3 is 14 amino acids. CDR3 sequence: CASSGTANTGELFF. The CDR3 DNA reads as TGTGCCAGCAGCGGAACAGCGAACACCGGGGAGCTGTTTTTT.

CDR3: CASSRAGQNYGYTF. The CDR3 DNA reads as TGTGCCAGCAGCCGCGCCGGACAGAACTATGGCTACACCTTC. The chain employs TRBV9 and TRBJ1-2, with TRBD1 as a possible D gene (6 bases). Looked up from germline, CDR1 is SGDLS and CDR2 is YYNGEE. Trimming shortened V by 4 bases and J by 2 bases, and 12 bases separated the two germline ends. The CDR3 covers 14 residues.

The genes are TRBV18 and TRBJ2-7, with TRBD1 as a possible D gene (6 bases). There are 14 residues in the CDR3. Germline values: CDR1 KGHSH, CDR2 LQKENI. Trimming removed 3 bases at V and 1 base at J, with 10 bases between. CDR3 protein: CASSPLDSSYEQYF. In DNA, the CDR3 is TGTGCCAGCTCACCCCTGGACAGTTCCTACGAGCAGTACTTC. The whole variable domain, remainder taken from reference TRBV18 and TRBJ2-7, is NAGVMQNPRHLVRRRGQEARLRCSPMKGHSHVYWYRQLPEEGLKFMVYLQKENIIDESGMPKERFSAEFPKEGPSILRIQQVVRGDSAAYFCASSPLDSSYEQYFGPGTRLTVT.

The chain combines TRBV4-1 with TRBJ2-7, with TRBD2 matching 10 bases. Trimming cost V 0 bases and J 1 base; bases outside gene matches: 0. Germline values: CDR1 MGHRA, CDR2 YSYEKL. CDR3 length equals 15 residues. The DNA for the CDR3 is TGCGCCAGCAGCCAAGATAGCGGGAGGTCCTACGAGCAGTACTTC. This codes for CASSQDSGRSYEQYF.

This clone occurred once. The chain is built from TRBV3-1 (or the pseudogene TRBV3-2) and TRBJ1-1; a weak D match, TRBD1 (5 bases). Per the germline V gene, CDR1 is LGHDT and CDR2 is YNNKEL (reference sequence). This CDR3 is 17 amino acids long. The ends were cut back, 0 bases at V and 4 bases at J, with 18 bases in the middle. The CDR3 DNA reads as TGTGCCAGCAGCCAAGATTGGGCAGGGTCAATCGGCACTGAAGCTTTCTTT. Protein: CASSQDWAGSIGTEAFF.

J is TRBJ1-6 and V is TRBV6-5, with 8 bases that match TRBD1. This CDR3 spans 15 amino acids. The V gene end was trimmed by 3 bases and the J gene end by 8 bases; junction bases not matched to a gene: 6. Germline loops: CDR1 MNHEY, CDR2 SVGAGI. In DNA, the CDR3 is TGTGCCAGCAGTTATCGTGCAGGGGGCTATTCACCCCTCCACTTT. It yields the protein CASSYRAGGYSPLHF.

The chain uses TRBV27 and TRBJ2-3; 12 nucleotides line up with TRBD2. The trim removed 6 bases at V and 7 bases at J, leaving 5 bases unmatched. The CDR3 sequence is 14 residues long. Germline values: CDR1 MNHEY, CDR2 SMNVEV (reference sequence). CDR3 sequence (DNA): TGTGCCAGCAGATCTAGCGGGAGGGCCAATACGCAGTATTTT. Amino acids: CASRSSGRANTQYF.

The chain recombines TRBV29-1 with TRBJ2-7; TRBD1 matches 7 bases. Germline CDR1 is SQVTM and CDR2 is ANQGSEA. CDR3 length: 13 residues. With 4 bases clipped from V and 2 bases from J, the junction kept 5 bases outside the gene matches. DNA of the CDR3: TGCAGCGTTGGGGCAGGGGGAGCCTACGAGCAGTACTTC. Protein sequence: CSVGAGGAYEQYF.

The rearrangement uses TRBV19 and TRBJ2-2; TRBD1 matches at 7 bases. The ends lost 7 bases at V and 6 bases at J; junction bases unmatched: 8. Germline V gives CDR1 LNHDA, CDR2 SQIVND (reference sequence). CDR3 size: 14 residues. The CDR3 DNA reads TGTGCCAGTACCTTTAGGGGGCTCGCCGGGGAGCTGTTTTTT. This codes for CASTFRGLAGELFF. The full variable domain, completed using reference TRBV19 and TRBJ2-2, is DGGITQSPKYLFRKEGQNVTLSCEQNLNHDAMYWYRQDPGQGLRLIYYSQIVNDFQKGDIAEGYSVSREKKESFPLTVTSAQKNPTAFYLCASTFRGLAGELFFGEGSRLTVL.

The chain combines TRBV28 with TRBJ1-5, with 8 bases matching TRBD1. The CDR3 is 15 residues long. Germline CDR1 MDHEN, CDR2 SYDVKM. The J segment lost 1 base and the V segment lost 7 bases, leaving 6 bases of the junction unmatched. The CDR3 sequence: CASIMDRVSNQPQHF. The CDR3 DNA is TGTGCCAGCATTATGGACAGGGTAAGCAATCAGCCCCAGCATTTT.

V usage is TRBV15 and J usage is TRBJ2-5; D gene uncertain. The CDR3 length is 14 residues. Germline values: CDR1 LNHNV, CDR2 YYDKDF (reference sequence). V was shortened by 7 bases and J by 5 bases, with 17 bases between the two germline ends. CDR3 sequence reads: CATKNELPRETQYF. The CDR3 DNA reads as TGTGCCACCAAGAACGAACTACCGAGGGAGACCCAGTACTTC.

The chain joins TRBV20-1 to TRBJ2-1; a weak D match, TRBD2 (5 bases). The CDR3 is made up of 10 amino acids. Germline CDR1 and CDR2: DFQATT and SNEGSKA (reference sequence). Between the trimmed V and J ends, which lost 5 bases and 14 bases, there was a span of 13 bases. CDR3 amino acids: CSARRESEFF. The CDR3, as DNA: TGCAGTGCTCGACGGGAATCGGAGTTCTTC.

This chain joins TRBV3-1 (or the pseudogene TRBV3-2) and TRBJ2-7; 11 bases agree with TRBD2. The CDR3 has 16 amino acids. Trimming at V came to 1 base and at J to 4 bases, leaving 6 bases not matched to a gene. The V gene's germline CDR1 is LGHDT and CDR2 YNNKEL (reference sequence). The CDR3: CASSQGVAGGYYEQYF. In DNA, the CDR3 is TGTGCCAGCAGCCAAGGAGTAGCGGGAGGGTATTACGAGCAGTACTTC.

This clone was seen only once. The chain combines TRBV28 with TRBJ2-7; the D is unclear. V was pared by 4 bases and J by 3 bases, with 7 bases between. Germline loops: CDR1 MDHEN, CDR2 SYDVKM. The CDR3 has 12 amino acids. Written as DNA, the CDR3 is TGTGCCAGCAGTTGGGCTAACTACGAGCAGTACTTC. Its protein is CASSWANYEQYF. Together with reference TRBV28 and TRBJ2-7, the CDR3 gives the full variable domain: DVKVTQSSRYLVKRTGEKVFLECVQDMDHENMFWYRQDPGLGLRLIYFSYDVKMKEKGDIPEGYSVSREKKERFSLILESASTNQTSMYLCASSWANYEQYFGPGTRLTVT.